The T cell receptor beta chain described here comes from a study of vaccination and CD4 T cells after COVID-19 (dated by TCRdb to between 2021 and 2024). For the study in its entirety: The convalescent cohort comprised six males and four females, including two Hispanic individuals, seven Caucasians, two Asians and one multiracial person. Culture stimuli were overlapping spike peptide pools from SARS-CoV-2 and from the common cold coronaviruses HCoV-NL63, HCoV-OC43 and HCoV-229E. As controls, cultures received a CEFX viral epitope pool (the positive control), an HIV-1 Nef peptide pool (the negative control), or no peptide at all. Post-vaccine blood samples were taken a median of roughly 72 days after the second vaccine dose, with a range of roughly 14 to 250 days. In roughly 10 COVID-19 convalescent patients and a handful of infection-naive healthy vaccine recipients, the spike-specific CD4+ TCR repertoire before mRNA vaccination was compared with the repertoire after mRNA vaccination. Post-COVID blood samples from convalescent patients were collected a median of about 100 days after diagnosis, with a range of roughly 35 to 180 days. Each participant got two doses of either the Pfizer-BioNTech BNT162b2 vaccine (n=8) or the Moderna mRNA-1273 vaccine (n=2). Overall study outcomes, separate from this receptor: Although the median number of SARS-CoV-2-reactive clonotypes went up from 20 to 25 after infection to some 37 after vaccination, the increase was not significant. In convalescent patients, nearly all vaccine-specific clones (304 of 307) were found to be mono-reactive for SARS-CoV-2 spike rather than cross-reactive with common cold coronaviruses. The study included relatively few convalescent patients and did not analyze early timepoints after natural infection. Among convalescent patients, a median roughly 90% of the SARS-CoV-2-reactive clones seen after vaccination appeared only after vaccination, which suggests priming specific to the vaccine.

V loses 6 bases of germline sequence and J loses 0 bases, and the interval between the two ends is 14 bases. The germline V gene sets CDR1 to MNHNS and CDR2 to SASEGT. There are 15 amino acids in the CDR3, from cysteine to phenylalanine inclusive. The kept DNA is CDR3 alone, 45 bases in frame from the first base. The library was generated by PCR. DNA from cultured CD4+ T cells underwent TCR sequencing with the Oncomine TCR Beta short-read assay at the Johns Hopkins FTIC core. The QIAamp micro DNA kit was used to extract genomic DNA from the cultured CD4+ T cells. The Oncomine TCR Beta libraries from cultured CD4+ T cells were pooled using unique dual indexes and then sequenced on an Illumina iSeq 100. Per the authors' processing: Non-productive sequences were removed, and CDR3s that did not start with C, did not end with F or W, or were shorter than 7 amino acids were discarded. The MANAFEST web application identified antigen-specific clonotypes by comparing peptide-stimulated wells against reference wells and other culture wells. An FDR below 0.05, an odds ratio above 5, and a productive frequency above 0.1% in at least two of three replicate wells were required for clones to be considered positive. A clonotype counted as cross-reactive if it showed significant expansion both in the SARS-CoV-2 spike wells and in at least one common cold coronavirus spike condition. Using R version 3.6.1, CDR3 homology was evaluated through Levenshtein distances (stringdist) along with unrooted phylogenetic trees (ape). Through fastp at Q25 and MiXCR, TCRdb rebuilt clones from the public reads, retaining in-frame beta chains. Rows with one shared CDR3 protein collapse into an entry with the most common genes and DNA. None of the V and J calls come from the authors' own analysis; TCRdb made them. This sample lists 25,000 to 30,000 distinct CDR3 sequences; 40% to 55% were detected once. The ten biggest clones cover under 30% of the sample.

About this clonotype: The antigen this receptor binds is unknown. The input lacks base qualities; no much larger clone sits a single base away.

In light of the paper, this sample's treatment or condition label describes: approximately nine-day PBMC culture with coronavirus spike peptide pools or control peptides (ViraFEST assay). To expand antigen-specific T cells with peptide pools and then pick out the expanded clonotypes through TCR sequencing, the study relied on the ViraFEST assay. The absence of prior SARS-CoV-2 infection in healthy vaccine recipients was confirmed by negative nucleocapsid antibody tests before and after vaccination. Over 1.5 million PBMCs per well were cultured in IMDM with roughly 5% human AB serum and about 9.2 IU/ml IL-2, plus 10 ug/ml peptide pools. On days 3 and 7, half of the culture medium was replaced with fresh IL-2-containing medium. After roughly 11 days of culture, CD4+ T cells were isolated by negative selection with the EasySep CD4+ T cell isolation kit. Ficoll-Paque Plus gradient centrifugation was used to isolate PBMCs from whole blood, and the isolated PBMCs were then either used fresh or cryopreserved at -140C. Culture conditions were generally each tested in triplicate wells.

This sample comprised CD4+ T cells from blood, cultured in vitro, obtained before SARS-CoV-2 vaccination. This receptor was obtained from a human donor who received a COVID-19 vaccine. The rearrangement joined TRBV6-1 to TRBJ1-1; TRBD1 could be the D gene, as 5 bases match. This receptor has the CDR3 CASSGGDSMNTEAFF. Here is the DNA: TGTGCCAGCAGCGGGGGGGACTCAATGAACACTGAAGCTTTCTTT.